The source of this TCR beta chain is a study of cytomegalovirus exposure and HLA in healthy donors. CDR1 is SEHNR and CDR2 is FQNEAQ in the germline V gene (reference sequence). The ends lost 4 bases at V and 1 base at J; junction bases unmatched: 3. The CDR3 is 16 residues long. PCR involved 60 Vbeta and 13 Jbeta primers. Original methodology: Later, tens of millions of unique TCR beta chains were counted in an analysis, and about 12 million of them were shared. Repertoires were generated with immunoSEQ multiplex PCR, while TCRdb's copy carries only in-frame clones and drops some. Clone size and V and J calls were adopted from that table, with D and trimming inferred from the DNA. The table records roughly 120,000 clones, 80% to 85% of them present only once.

This receptor was taken from a woman in her 30s in good health and CMV-seronegative. The sequenced sample was PBMCs. The gene calls are TRBV7-9 and TRBJ2-2; 10 bases are a match to TRBD2. This CDR3 reads CASSSGLAVNTGELFF. CDR3 sequence (DNA): TGTGCCAGCAGCTCCGGACTAGCGGTGAACACCGGGGAGCTGTTTTTT.